This T cell receptor (beta chain) emerged from a study of technical replicates of blood from a few donors. Sequenced by immunoSEQ multiplex PCR; TCRdb stores in-frame clones only, minus some. Among about 99,000 clones listed, nearly 97% were seen once. The CDR3 extends over 15 amino acids. Germline V gene data show CDR1 as SEHNR and CDR2 as FQNEAQ (reference sequence). V dropped 2 bases and J dropped 7 bases, with 14 bases sitting between them. The clonotype originates from a human donor in good health. Sequencing was performed on T cells isolated from PBMCs. This chain uses TRBV7-9 with TRBJ2-2; D possibly corresponds to TRBD2 (6 bases). The CDR3 nucleotides are TGTGCCAGCAGCTTAAGGGGACTGACTGACGGGGAGCTGTTTTTT. Amino acid sequence: CASSLRGLTDGELFF.